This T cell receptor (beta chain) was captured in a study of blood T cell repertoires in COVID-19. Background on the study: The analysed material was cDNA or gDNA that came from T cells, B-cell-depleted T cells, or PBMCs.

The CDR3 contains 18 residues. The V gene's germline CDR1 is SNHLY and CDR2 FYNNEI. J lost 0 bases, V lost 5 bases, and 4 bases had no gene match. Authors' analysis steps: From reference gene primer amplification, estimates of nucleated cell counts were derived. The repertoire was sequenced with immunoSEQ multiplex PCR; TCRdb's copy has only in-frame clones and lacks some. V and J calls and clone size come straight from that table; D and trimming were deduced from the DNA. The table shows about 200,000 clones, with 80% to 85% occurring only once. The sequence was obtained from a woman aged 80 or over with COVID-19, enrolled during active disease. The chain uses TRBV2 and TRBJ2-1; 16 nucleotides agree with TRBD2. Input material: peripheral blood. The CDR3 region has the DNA TGTGCCAGCAGTTCGGGACTAGCGGGGGGGAGCTCCTACAATGAGCAGTTCTTC. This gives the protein CASSSGLAGGSSYNEQFF. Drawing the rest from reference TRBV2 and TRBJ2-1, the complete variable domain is EPEVTQTPSHQVTQMGQEVILRCVPISNHLYFYWYRQILGQKVEFLVSFYNNEISEKSEIFDDQFSVERPDGSNFTLKIRSTKLEDSAMYFCASSSGLAGGSSYNEQFFGPGTRLTVL.